This TCR beta chain was recorded in a study of T cell repertoires in cytomegalovirus infection. Whole-study context: CMV epitopes in the study were HLA-C-restricted (recently identified) and HLA-B-restricted (well studied). Indications came from public TCR beta signatures; they pointed to CMV infection and to a matching HLA type.

The V and J ends lost 6 bases and 6 bases respectively, with 10 bases between them. Germline loops: CDR1 MNHNY, CDR2 SVGAGI (reference sequence). CDR3 length: 12 residues. The study, taken as a whole, reports: Summed public TCR beta family frequency identified CMV carriers bearing the relevant HLA. What dominated the ex vivo response were HLA-C-restricted CMV-specific TCR beta clonotypes.

As for this clonotype: Its antigen is still unknown.

From the reads, TCRdb called clonotypes with MiXCR, one entry per CDR3 protein. The data show roughly 800,000 distinct CDR3 sequences, almost 30% seen once. This clonotype originated in a human donor in good health (CMV status not recorded). Some clones in this sample may be carry-over from other donors' samples. The chain uses TRBV6-6 and TRBJ2-3; TRBD2 might be the D (5 bases). This specimen consisted of cultured CD8+ T cells from PBMCs, obtained from culture after CMV antigen stimulation. The CDR3 DNA reads TGTGCCAGCAGCCACGGACTGGATACGCAGTATTTT. Translation: CASSHGLDTQYF.